Presented here are 4 T cell receptor beta chains from one specimen sequenced in a study of T cells after posttransplantation cyclophosphamide. The naive gate required viable CD3+CD4+ or CD3+CD8+ cells with CCR7+CD45RA+CD45RO-CD95-CD27+CD28+ phenotype. Sequencing was performed with immunoSEQ multiplex PCR; in TCRdb, only in-frame clones are kept and a portion is missing. The table includes under 35,000 clones, about 89% detected once. The sequenced sample consisted of naive CD4+ T cells sorted from PBMCs. Receptor source: a woman aged 55-75 years in good health, CMV-negative, and a related stem cell transplant donor.

The gene calls are TRBV5-1 and TRBJ2-5; D ambiguous. The CDR3 totals 13 residues. Germline loops: CDR1 SGHRS, CDR2 YFSETQ. Trimming took off 0 bases at V and 5 bases at J, with 8 bases between the two ends. DNA for the CDR3: TGCGCCAGCAGCTTGGCTAGTGGGGAGACCCAGTACTTC. This gives the protein CASSLASGETQYF.

The chain is built from TRBV27 and TRBJ2-1, with 8 bases fitting TRBD1. CDR3 length equals 16 residues. CDR1 is MNHEY, CDR2 SMNVEV, per germline (reference sequence). V gave up 2 bases and J gave up 3 bases; unmatched junction bases: 6. The CDR3 region has the DNA TGTGCCAGCAGTTTAAGTCCAGGGGGCAACTACAATGAGCAGTTCTTC. Its protein is CASSLSPGGNYNEQFF.

The rearrangement uses TRBV2 and TRBJ2-7; the match to TRBD2 covers 8 bases. V lost 4 bases, J lost 4 bases, and 9 bases stayed unmatched. The CDR3 has 15 amino acids. CDR1 SNHLY and CDR2 FYNNEI come from the germline V gene. The CDR3 sequence: CASSGALAGIYEQYF. The CDR3 DNA follows: TGTGCCAGCAGTGGGGCCCTAGCGGGTATTTACGAGCAGTACTTC. Full variable domain (outside the CDR3, taken from reference TRBV2 and TRBJ2-7): EPEVTQTPSHQVTQMGQEVILRCVPISNHLYFYWYRQILGQKVEFLVSFYNNEISEKSEIFDDQFSVERPDGSNFTLKIRSTKLEDSAMYFCASSGALAGIYEQYFGPGTRLTVT.

This chain joins TRBV7-2 and TRBJ2-5; 15 nucleotides line up with TRBD2. V gave up 1 base and J gave up 4 bases; unmatched junction bases: 7. CDR1 is SGHTA and CDR2 is FQGNSA in the germline V gene. CDR3 length equals 18 residues. The CDR3 bases are TGTGCCAGCAGCTTAGAAGAGGGGACTAGCGGGAGGACAGAGACCCAGTACTTC. Translating gives CASSLEEGTSGRTETQYF. Full variable domain (remainder filled in from reference TRBV7-2 and TRBJ2-5): GAGVSQSPSNKVTEKGKDVELRCDPISGHTALYWYRQSLGQGLEFLIYFQGNSAPDKSGLPSDRFSAERTGGSVSTLTIQRTQQEDSAVYLCASSLEEGTSGRTETQYFGPGTRLLVL.